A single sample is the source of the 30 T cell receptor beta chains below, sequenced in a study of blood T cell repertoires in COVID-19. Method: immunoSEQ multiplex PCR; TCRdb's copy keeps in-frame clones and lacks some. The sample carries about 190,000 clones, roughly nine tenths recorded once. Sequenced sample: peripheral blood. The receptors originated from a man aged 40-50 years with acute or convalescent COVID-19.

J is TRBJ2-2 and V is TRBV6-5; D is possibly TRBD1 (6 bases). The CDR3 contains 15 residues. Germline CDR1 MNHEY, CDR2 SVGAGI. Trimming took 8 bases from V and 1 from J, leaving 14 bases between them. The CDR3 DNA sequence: TGTGCCAGCTCAATAAGGACAGAGAACACCGGGGAGCTGTTTTTT. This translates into CASSIRTENTGELFF.

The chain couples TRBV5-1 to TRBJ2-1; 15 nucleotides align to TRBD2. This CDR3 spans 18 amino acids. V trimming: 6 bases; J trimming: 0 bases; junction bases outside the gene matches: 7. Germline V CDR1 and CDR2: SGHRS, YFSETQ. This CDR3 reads CASNSGLAGGSSYNEQFF. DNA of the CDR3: TGCGCCAGCAACTCCGGACTAGCGGGGGGGAGCTCCTACAATGAGCAGTTCTTC.

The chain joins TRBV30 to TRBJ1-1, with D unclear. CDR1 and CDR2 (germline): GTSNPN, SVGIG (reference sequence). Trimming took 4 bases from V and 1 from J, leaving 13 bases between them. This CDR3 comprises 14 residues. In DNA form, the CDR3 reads TGTGCCTGGAAATCTCTCGCGGCGAACACTGAAGCTTTCTTT. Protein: CAWKSLAANTEAFF.

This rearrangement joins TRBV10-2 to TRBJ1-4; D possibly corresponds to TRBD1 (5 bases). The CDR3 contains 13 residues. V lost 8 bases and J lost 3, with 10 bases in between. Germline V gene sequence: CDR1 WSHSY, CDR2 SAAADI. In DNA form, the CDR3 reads TGCGCCAGCTCGGGAGGGGCTAATGAAAAACTGTTTTTT. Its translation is CASSGGANEKLFF.

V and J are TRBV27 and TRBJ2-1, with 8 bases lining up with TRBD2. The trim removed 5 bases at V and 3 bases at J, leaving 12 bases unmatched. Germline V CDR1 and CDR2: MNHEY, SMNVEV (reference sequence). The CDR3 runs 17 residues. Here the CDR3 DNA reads TGTGCCAGCAGTCTAAGTGGGAGCGGGGGCGGCTACAATGAGCAGTTCTTC. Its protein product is CASSLSGSGGGYNEQFF.

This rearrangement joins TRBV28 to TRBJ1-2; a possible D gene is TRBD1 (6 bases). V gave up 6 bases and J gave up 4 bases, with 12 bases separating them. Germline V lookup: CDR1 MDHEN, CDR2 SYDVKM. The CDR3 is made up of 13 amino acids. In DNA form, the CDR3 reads TGTGCCAGCAGAGGGACATGGTCCTATGGCTACACCTTC. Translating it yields CASRGTWSYGYTF.

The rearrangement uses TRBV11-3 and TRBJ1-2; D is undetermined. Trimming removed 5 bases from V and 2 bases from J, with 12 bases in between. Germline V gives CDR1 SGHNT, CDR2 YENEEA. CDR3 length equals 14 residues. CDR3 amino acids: CASSLLTVNYGYTF. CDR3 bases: TGTGCCAGCAGCCTCCTCACAGTCAACTATGGCTACACCTTC.

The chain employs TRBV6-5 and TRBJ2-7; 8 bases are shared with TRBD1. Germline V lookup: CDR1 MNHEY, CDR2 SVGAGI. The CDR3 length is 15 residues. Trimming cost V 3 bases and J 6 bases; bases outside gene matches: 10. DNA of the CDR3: TGTGCCAGCAGTTATTGGGCAGGGGGCTCCGCCGAGCAGTACTTC. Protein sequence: CASSYWAGGSAEQYF.

The CDR3 bases are TGTGCCAGCAGTCGACAGGGGACGGGAGGCTACACCTTC. It translates to CASSRQGTGGYTF. The genes are TRBV2 and TRBJ1-2, with 8 positions matching TRBD1. This CDR3 region has 13 residues. Looked up from germline, CDR1 is SNHLY and CDR2 is FYNNEI. With 5 bases clipped from V and 8 bases from J, the junction kept 7 bases outside the gene matches.

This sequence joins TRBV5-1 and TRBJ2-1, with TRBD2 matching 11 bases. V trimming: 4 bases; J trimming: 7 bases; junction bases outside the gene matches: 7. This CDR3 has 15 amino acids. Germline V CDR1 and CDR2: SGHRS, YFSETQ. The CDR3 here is CASSLEIAGGNEQFF. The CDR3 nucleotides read TGCGCCAGCAGCCTGGAAATAGCGGGGGGGAATGAGCAGTTCTTC. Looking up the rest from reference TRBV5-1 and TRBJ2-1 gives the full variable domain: KAGVTQTPRYLIKTRGQQVTLSCSPISGHRSVSWYQQTPGQGLQFLFEYFSETQRNKGNFPGRFSGRQFSNSRSEMNVSTLELGDSALYLCASSLEIAGGNEQFFGPGTRLTVL.

Here the CDR3 DNA reads TGTGCCAGCGGGGGGACAGAAGAGACCCAGTACTTC. This gives the protein CASGGTEETQYF. The chain uses TRBV6-5 and TRBJ2-5; TRBD1 is a possible D gene (7 bases). The germline CDR1 and CDR2 sequences are MNHEY and SVGAGI. The CDR3 length is 12 residues. V lost 8 bases and J 3 bases, leaving 10 bases between the germline ends.

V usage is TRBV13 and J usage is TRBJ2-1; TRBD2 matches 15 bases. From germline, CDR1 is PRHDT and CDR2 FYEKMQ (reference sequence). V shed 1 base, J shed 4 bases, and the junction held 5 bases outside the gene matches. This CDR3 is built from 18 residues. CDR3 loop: CASSLAMGLAGGYNEQFF. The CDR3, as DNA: TGTGCCAGCAGCTTAGCGATGGGACTAGCGGGGGGTTACAATGAGCAGTTCTTC.

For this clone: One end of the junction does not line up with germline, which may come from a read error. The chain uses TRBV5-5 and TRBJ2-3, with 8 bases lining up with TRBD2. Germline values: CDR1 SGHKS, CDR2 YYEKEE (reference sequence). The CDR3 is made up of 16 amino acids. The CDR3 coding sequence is TGTGCCAGCAGCTTGGATGAGCGGGGGTGGCCAGATGCGCAGTATTTT. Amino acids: CASSLDERGWPDAQYF. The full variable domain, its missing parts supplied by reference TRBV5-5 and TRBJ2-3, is DAGVTQSPTHLIKTRGQQVTLRCSPISGHKSVSWYQQVLGQGPQFIFQYYEKEERGRGNFPDRFSARQFPNYSSELNVNALLLGDSALYLCASSLDERGWPDAQYFGPGTRLTVL.

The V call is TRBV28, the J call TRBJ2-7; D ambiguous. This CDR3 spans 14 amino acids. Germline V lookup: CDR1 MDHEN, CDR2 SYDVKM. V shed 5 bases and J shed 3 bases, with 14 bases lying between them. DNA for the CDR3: TGTGCCAGCAGTCCACTCCTTTCCCTCTACGAGCAGTACTTC. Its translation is CASSPLLSLYEQYF.

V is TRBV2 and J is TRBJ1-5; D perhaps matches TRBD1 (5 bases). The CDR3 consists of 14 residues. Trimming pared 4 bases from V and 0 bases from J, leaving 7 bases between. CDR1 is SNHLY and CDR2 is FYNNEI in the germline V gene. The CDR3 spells CASSGQNSNQPQHF. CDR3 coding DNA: TGTGCCAGCAGTGGACAGAATAGCAATCAGCCCCAGCATTTT.

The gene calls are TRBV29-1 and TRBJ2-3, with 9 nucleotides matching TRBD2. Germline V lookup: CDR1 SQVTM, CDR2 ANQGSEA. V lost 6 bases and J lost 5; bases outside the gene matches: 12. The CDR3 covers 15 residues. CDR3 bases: TGCAGCGTCGACGGTGCGGGGGGGCCGCAAGATACGCAGTATTTT. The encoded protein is CSVDGAGGPQDTQYF.

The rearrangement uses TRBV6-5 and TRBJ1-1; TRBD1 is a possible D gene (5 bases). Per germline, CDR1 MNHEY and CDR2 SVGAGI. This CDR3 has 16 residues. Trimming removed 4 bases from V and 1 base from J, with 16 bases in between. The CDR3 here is CASSFRLQGKNTEAFF. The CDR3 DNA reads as TGTGCCAGCAGTTTCCGGCTCCAGGGTAAGAACACTGAAGCTTTCTTT.

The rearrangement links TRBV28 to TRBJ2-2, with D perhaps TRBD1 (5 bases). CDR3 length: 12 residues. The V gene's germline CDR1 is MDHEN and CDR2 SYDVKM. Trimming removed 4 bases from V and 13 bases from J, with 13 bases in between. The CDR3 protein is CASSSGRAVLFF. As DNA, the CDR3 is TGTGCCAGCAGTTCCGGCAGGGCCGTGCTGTTTTTT.

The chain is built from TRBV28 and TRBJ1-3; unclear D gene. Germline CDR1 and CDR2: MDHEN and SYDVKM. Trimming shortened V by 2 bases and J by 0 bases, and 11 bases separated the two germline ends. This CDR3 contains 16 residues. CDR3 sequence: CASSLAGPSSGNTIYF. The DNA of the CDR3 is TGTGCCAGCAGTTTAGCCGGTCCTAGCTCTGGAAACACCATATATTTT.

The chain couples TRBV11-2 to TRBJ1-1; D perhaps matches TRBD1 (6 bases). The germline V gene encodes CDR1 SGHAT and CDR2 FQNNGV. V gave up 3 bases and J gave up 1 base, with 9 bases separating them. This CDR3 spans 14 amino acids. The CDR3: CASSLETGNTEAFF. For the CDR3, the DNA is TGTGCCAGCAGCTTGGAGACAGGGAACACTGAAGCTTTCTTT.

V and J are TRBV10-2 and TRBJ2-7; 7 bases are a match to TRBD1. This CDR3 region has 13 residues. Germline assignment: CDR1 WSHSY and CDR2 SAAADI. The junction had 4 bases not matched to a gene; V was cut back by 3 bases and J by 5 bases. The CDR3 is CASSDRGNDEQYF. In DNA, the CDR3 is TGCGCCAGCAGTGACAGGGGGAACGACGAGCAGTACTTC.

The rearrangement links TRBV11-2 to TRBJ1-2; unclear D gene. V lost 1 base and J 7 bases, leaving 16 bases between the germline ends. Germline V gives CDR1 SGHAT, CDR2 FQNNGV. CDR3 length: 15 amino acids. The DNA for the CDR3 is TGTGCCAGCAGCTTAGTAGAGGGTCGGTTTGGTGGCTACACCTTC. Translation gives CASSLVEGRFGGYTF.

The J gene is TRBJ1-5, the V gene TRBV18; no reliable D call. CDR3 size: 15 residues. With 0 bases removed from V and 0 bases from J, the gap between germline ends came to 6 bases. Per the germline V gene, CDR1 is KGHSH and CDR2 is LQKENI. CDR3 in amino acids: CASSPPGPSNQPQHF. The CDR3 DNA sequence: TGTGCCAGCTCACCACCGGGCCCTAGCAATCAGCCCCAGCATTTT.

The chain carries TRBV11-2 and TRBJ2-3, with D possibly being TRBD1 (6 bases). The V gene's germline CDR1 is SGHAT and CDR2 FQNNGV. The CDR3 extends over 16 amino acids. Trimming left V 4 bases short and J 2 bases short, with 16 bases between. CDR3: CASSSTTGINTDTQYF. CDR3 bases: TGTGCCAGCAGCTCCACAACAGGGATCAACACAGATACGCAGTATTTT.

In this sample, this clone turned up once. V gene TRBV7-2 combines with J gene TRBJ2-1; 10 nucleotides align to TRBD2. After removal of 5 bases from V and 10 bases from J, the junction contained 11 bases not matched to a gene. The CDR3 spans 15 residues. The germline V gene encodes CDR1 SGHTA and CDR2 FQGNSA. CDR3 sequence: CASSPSGGAVREQFF. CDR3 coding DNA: TGTGCCAGCAGCCCCAGCGGGGGGGCCGTAAGGGAGCAGTTCTTC.

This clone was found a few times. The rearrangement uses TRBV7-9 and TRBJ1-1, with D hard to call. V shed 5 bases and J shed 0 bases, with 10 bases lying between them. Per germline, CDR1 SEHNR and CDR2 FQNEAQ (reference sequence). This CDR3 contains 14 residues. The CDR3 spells CASSGRVMNTEAFF. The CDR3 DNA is TGTGCCAGCAGCGGGAGGGTTATGAACACTGAAGCTTTCTTT.

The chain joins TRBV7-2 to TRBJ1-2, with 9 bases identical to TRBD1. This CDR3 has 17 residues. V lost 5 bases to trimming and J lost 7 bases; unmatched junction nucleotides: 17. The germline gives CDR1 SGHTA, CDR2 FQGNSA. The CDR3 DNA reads TGTGCCAGCAGCCGGGAAGGGACAGGGATGGCGGGCTCTGGCTACACCTTC. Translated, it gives CASSREGTGMAGSGYTF.

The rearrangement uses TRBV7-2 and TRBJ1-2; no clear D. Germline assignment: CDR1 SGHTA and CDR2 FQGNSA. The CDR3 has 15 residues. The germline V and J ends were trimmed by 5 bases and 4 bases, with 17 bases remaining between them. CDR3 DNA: TGTGCCAGCAGCCGCGACTGGTTGGGAGGCTATGGCTACACCTTC. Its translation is CASSRDWLGGYGYTF.

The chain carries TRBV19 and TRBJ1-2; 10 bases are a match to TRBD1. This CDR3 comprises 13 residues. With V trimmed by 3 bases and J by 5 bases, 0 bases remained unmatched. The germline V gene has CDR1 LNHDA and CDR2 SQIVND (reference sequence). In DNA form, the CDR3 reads TGTGCCAGTAGTATGGGACAGGGGTATGGCTACACCTTC. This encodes CASSMGQGYGYTF.

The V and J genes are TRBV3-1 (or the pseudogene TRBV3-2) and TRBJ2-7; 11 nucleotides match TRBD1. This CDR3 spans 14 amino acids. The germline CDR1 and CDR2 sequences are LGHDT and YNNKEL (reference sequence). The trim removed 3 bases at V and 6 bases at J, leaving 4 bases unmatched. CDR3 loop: CASSHGQGAFEQYF. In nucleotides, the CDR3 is TGTGCCAGCAGCCACGGACAGGGGGCGTTCGAGCAGTACTTC.